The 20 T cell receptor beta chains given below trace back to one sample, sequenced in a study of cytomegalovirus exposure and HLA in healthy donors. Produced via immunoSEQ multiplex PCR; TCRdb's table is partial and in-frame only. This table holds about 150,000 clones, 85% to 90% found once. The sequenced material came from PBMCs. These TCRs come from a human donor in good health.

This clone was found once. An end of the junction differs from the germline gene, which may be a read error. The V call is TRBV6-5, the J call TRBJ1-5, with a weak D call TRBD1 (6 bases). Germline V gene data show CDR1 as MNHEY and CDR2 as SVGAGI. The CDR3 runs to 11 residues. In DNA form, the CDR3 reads TGTGCCAGCAGCACATCCACAGGGACGGATTTT. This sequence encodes CASSTSTGTDF.

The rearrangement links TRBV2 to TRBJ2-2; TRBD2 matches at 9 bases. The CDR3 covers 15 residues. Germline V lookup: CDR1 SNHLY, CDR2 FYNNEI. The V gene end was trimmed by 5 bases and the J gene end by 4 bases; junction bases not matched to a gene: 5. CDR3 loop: CASSSSGVGTGELFF. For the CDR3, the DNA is TGTGCCAGCAGTTCTAGCGGGGTCGGCACCGGGGAGCTGTTTTTT.

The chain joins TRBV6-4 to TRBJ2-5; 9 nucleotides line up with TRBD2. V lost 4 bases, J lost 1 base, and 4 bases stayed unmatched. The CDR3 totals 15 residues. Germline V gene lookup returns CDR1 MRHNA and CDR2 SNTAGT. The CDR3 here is CASSASGRRQETQYF. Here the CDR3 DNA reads TGTGCCAGCAGTGCCAGCGGGAGGCGCCAAGAGACCCAGTACTTC.

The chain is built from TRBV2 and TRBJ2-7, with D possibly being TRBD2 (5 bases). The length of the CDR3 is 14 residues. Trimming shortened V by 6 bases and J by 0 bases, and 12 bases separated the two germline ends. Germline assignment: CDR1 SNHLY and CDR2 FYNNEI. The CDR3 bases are TGTGCCAGCAGCCCCGGGATGTCCTCCTACGAGCAGTACTTC. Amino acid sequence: CASSPGMSSYEQYF. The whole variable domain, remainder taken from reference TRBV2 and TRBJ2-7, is EPEVTQTPSHQVTQMGQEVILRCVPISNHLYFYWYRQILGQKVEFLVSFYNNEISEKSEIFDDQFSVERPDGSNFTLKIRSTKLEDSAMYFCASSPGMSSYEQYFGPGTRLTVT.

The DNA for the CDR3 is TGTGCCAGCAGTGAAGTAGGGGTCCCTGAAAAACTGTTTTTT. Translation gives CASSEVGVPEKLFF. The gene calls are TRBV6-1 and TRBJ1-4; the D gene is possibly TRBD1 (5 bases). V shed 1 base and J shed 7 bases, with 10 bases lying between them. CDR1 and CDR2 (germline): MNHNS, SASEGT. The CDR3 sequence is 14 residues long.

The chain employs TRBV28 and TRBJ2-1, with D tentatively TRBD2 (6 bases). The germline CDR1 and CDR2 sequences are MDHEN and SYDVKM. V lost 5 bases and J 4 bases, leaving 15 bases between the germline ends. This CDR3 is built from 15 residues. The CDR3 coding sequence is TGTGCCAGCAGTCTCAGACTAGGTGGATACAATGAGCAGTTCTTC. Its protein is CASSLRLGGYNEQFF.

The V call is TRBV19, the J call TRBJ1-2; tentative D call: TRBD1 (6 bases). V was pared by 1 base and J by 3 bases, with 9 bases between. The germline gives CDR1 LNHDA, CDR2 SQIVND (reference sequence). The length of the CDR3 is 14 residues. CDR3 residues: CASSIGQEDYGYTF. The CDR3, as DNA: TGTGCCAGTAGTATAGGACAGGAAGACTATGGCTACACCTTC.

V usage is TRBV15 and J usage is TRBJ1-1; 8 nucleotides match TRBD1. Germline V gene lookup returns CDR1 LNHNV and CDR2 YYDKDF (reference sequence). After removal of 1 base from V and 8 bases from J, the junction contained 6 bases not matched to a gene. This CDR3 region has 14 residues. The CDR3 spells CATSRGQGIREAFF. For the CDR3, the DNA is TGTGCCACCAGCAGAGGACAGGGGATTAGAGAAGCTTTCTTT.

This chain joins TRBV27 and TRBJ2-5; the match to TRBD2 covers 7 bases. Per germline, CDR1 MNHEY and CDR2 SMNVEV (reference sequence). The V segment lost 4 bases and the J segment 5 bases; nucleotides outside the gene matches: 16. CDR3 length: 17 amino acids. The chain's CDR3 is CASSSTSGREGLETQYF. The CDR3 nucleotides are TGTGCCAGCAGTTCCACCAGTGGGAGGGAGGGCCTGGAGACCCAGTACTTC.

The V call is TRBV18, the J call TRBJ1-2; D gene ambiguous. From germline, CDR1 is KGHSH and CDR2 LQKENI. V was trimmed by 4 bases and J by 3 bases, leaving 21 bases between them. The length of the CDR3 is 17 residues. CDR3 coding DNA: TGTGCCAGCTCACGAGGCTACCAACTCGGGTTGGACTATGGCTACACCTTC. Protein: CASSRGYQLGLDYGYTF.

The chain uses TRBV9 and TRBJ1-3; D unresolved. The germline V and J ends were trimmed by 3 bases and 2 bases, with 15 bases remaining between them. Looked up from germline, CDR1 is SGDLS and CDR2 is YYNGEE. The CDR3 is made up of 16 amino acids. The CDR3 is CASSGSRVLAGNTIYF. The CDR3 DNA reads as TGTGCCAGCAGCGGTTCTCGGGTCCTGGCTGGAAACACCATATATTTT.

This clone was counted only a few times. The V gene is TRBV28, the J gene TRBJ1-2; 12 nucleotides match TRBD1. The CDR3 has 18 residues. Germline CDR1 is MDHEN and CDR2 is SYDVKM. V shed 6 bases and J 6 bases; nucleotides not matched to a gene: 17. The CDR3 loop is CASSSSGTGGQLVNGYTF. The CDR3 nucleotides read TGTGCCAGCAGCTCCTCCGGGACAGGGGGCCAGCTAGTGAATGGCTACACCTTC.

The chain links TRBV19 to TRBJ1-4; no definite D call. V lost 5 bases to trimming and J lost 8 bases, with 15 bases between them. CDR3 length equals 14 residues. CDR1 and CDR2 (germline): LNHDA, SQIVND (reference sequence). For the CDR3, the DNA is TGTGCCAGTAGTCTAGGCCCAGTTCCAGAAAAACTGTTTTTT. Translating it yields CASSLGPVPEKLFF.

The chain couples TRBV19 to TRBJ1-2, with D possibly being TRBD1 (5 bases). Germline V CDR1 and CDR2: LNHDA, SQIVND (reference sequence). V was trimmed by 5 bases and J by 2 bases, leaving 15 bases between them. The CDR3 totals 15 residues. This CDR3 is CASSPYGGTNYGYTF. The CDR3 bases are TGTGCCAGTAGTCCATATGGGGGGACCAACTATGGCTACACCTTC.

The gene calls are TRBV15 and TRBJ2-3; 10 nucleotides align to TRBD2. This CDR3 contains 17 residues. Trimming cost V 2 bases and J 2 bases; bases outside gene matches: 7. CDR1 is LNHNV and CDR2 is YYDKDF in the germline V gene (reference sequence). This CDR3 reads CATSRPLAGADTDTQYF. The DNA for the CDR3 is TGTGCCACCAGCAGACCTCTAGCGGGGGCCGACACAGATACGCAGTATTTT. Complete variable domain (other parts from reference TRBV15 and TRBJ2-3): DAMVIQNPRYQVTQFGKPVTLSCSQTLNHNVMYWYQQKSSQAPKLLFHYYDKDFNNEADTPDNFQSRRPNTSFCFLDIRSPGLGDTAMYLCATSRPLAGADTDTQYFGPGTRLTVL.

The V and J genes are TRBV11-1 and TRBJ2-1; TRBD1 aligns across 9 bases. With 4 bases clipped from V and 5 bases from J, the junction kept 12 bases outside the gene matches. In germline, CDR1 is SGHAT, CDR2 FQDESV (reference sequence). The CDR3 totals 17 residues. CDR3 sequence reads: CASSYRDRARRDNEQFF. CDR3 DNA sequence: TGTGCCAGCAGCTATCGGGACAGGGCCCGAAGGGACAATGAGCAGTTCTTC. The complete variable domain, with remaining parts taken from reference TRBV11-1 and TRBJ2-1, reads EAEVAQSPRYKITEKSQAVAFWCDPISGHATLYWYRQILGQGPELLVQFQDESVVDDSQLPKDRFSAERLKGVDSTLKIQPAELGDSAMYLCASSYRDRARRDNEQFFGPGTRLTVL.

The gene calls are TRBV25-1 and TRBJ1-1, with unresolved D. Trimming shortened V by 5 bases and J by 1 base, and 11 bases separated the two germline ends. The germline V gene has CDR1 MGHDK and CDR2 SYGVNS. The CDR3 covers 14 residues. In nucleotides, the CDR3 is TGTGCCAGCAGTCCAAGACATAGGAACACTGAAGCTTTCTTT. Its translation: CASSPRHRNTEAFF. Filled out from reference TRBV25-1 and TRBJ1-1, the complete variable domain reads EADIYQTPRYLVIGTGKKITLECSQTMGHDKMYWYQQDPGMELHLIHYSYGVNSTEKGDLSSESTVSRIRTEHFPLTLESARPSHTSQYLCASSPRHRNTEAFFGQGTRLTVV.

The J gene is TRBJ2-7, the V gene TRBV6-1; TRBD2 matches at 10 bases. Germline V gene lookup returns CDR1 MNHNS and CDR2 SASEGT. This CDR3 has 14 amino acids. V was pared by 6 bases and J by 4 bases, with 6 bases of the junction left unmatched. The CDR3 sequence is CASRPGLANYEQYF. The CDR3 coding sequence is TGTGCCAGCAGGCCGGGACTAGCGAATTACGAGCAGTACTTC.

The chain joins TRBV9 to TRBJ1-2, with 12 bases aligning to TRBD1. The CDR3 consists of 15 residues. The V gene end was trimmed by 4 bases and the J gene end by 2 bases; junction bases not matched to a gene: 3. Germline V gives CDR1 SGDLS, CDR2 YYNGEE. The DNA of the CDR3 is TGTGCCAGCAGCATCGGGACAGGGGGCAACTATGGCTACACCTTC. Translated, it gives CASSIGTGGNYGYTF.

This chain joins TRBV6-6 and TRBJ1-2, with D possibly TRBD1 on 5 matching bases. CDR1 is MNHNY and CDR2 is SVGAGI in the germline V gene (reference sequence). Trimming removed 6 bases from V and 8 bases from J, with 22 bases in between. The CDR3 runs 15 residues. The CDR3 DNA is TGTGCCAGCAGCCCGGCAGGGCGGGTTGGAGGGGGCTACACCTTC. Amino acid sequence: CASSPAGRVGGGYTF.